The 4 T cell receptor beta chains reported below all come from one sample, sequenced in a study of PD-1 blockade in mismatch repair-deficient tumors. The method was immunoSEQ multiplex PCR; TCRdb's version includes in-frame clones alone and lacks a portion of them. The data contain about 130,000 clones, approximately 91% of them seen just once; the ten biggest clones take up about an eighth. The sample here was peripheral blood, taken just over 70 weeks after starting pembrolizumab. These receptors were collected from an adult with mismatch repair-deficient cancer.

This sequence joins TRBV28 and TRBJ2-5; D is undetermined. The V gene's germline CDR1 is MDHEN and CDR2 SYDVKM. The CDR3 has 14 residues. V lost 1 base, J lost 0 bases, and 6 bases lay in between. In DNA form, the CDR3 reads TGTGCCAGCAGTTTATTGAGCGACCAAGAGACCCAGTACTTC. Its translation: CASSLLSDQETQYF.

CDR3 DNA: TGTGCCACCAGCGGGCCAAGAAATGGATATGAGCAGTTCTTC. Amino acids: CATSGPRNGYEQFF. This sequence joins TRBV15 and TRBJ2-1, with D uncertain. This CDR3 spans 14 amino acids. V was pared by 5 bases and J by 8 bases, with 16 bases between. The V gene's germline CDR1 is LNHNV and CDR2 YYDKDF (reference sequence).

The chain uses TRBV5-1 and TRBJ1-4; D uncertain. Germline CDR1 SGHRS, CDR2 YFSETQ. V lost 0 bases and J 4 bases, leaving 10 bases between the germline ends. The CDR3 has 15 amino acids. The CDR3 nucleotides are TGCGCCAGCAGCTTGGCCGGAGACCTTAATGAAAAACTGTTTTTT. This encodes CASSLAGDLNEKLFF.

The chain is built from TRBV19 and TRBJ1-2; the D gene is possibly TRBD1 (5 bases). The CDR3 loop spans 12 amino acids. With 4 bases removed from V and 3 bases from J, the gap between germline ends came to 6 bases. Germline V gene sequence: CDR1 LNHDA, CDR2 SQIVND (reference sequence). CDR3 protein: CASSKGDYGYTF. CDR3 DNA: TGTGCCAGTAGTAAAGGGGACTATGGCTACACCTTC.